The rows below give T cell receptor beta chains drawn from one sample of a study of control samples from healthy donors and cancer patients. Sequencing used immunoSEQ multiplex PCR; TCRdb keeps in-frame clones, though not all of them. The data hold approximately 140,000 clones, with under 95% observed a single time. Sequencing used blood. These receptors all stem from a man aged 35 to 55 in good health. Both conserved end residues are trimmed from each CDR3. D genes are given only for firm matches. A clone size is listed for some rows: how often the clone was seen (once, few, many), or a class if it is expanded.

size: -
V: TRBV7-3
D: TRBD1
CDR3: ASSRQGASFAEQF

size: -
V: TRBV7-6
D: TRBD2
CDR3: ASSLSERGPYEQY

size: once
V: TRBV15
D: TRBD1
CDR3: ATSRLTGDGYT

size: -
V: TRBV24-1
D: -
CDR3: ATSDHRDPYGYT

size: -
V: TRBV24-1
D: -
CDR3: ATSPPGGNYGYT

size: -
V: TRBV5-1
D: -
CDR3: ASSPGHSGNTIY

size: -
V: TRBV4-3
D: -
CDR3: ASSQERENSPLH

size: -
V: TRBV29-1
D: -
CDR3: SVDPIGANVLT

size: -
V: TRBV18
D: TRBD2
CDR3: ASSPTGGSYEQY

size: -
V: TRBV28
D: -
CDR3: ASSLVRVEYEQY

size: -
V: TRBV6-6
D: -
CDR3: ASSYSEYEQY

size: -
V: TRBV28
D: TRBD2
CDR3: ASSFPSASGRTYEQY

size: -
V: TRBV11-2
D: -
CDR3: ASSRGVGETQY

size: -
V: TRBV11-2
D: -
CDR3: ASSSRGAPTEAF

size: -
V: TRBV11-2
D: TRBD2
CDR3: ASSLEIAGGKFLSYEQY

size: -
V: TRBV10-3
D: -
CDR3: AISGTTYNEQF

size: -
V: TRBV19
D: TRBD2
CDR3: ASSSGGLGNEQF

size: -
V: TRBV5-6
D: -
CDR3: ASSSGVQGGETQY

size: -
V: TRBV7-2
D: TRBD1
CDR3: ASSLQGDYGYT

size: -
V: TRBV24-1
D: TRBD2
CDR3: ATSGLLAGDYNEQF

size: -
V: TRBV7-9
D: -
CDR3: ASSLLGRDYGYT

size: -
V: TRBV28
D: -
CDR3: ASSPGRGMNTEAF

size: -
V: TRBV4-1
D: -
CDR3: ASSPTGYNSPLH

size: -
V: TRBV5-1
D: TRBD2
CDR3: ASRVVAGGPRVEQF

size: -
V: TRBV5-4
D: -
CDR3: ASSLETSNTEAF

size: few
V: TRBV6-4
D: -
CDR3: ASSDRTLNEQF

size: -
V: TRBV29-1
D: -
CDR3: SVTGQSGNTIY

size: once
V: TRBV27
D: -
CDR3: ASSLGAPWADTQY

size: once
V: TRBV19
D: -
CDR3: ASSMGLVGVQY

size: -
V: TRBV3-1/TRBV3-2
D: -
CDR3: ASSQAGQLAKNIQY

size: once
V: TRBV27
D: TRBD2
CDR3: ASRQLAASTDTQY

size: -
V: TRBV11-2
D: TRBD2
CDR3: ASRQLAGQPYEQY

size: -
V: TRBV25-1
D: TRBD1
CDR3: ASTTGDEQY

size: -
V: TRBV4-1
D: TRBD1
CDR3: ASSQGTTGYTDTQY

size: -
V: TRBV9
D: TRBD1
CDR3: ASSVSGQGSSYEQY

size: once
V: TRBV5-1
D: TRBD2
CDR3: ASSLGTSVETQY

size: -
V: TRBV27
D: TRBD1
CDR3: ASSLSDRVSEAF

size: -
V: TRBV18
D: -
CDR3: ASSPLGRLYQETQY

size: -
V: TRBV6-5
D: -
CDR3: ASTMLLQGTEAF

size: once
V: TRBV5-5
D: TRBD1
CDR3: ASSWDQGALNATEAF

size: -
V: TRBV7-6
D: TRBD1
CDR3: ASSLGGTGGEKLF

size: -
V: TRBV28
D: -
CDR3: ASSLFRQPQH

size: few
V: TRBV7-2
D: -
CDR3: ASSQGHSNQPQH

size: -
V: TRBV3-1/TRBV3-2
D: -
CDR3: ASSQEEGLYTEAF

size: -
V: TRBV5-6
D: TRBD2
CDR3: ASSWGTSGSIDEQF